This is a list of T cell receptor beta chains from one sample in a study of vaccination and CD4 T cells after COVID-19. TCRdb independently ran MiXCR on the PCR reads; one entry per CDR3 protein. The table has approximately 21,000 distinct CDR3 sequences, 55% seen once. These receptors are not linked to any known antigen. The sequencing input was CD4+ T cells from blood, cultured in vitro. The source of these receptors is a human donor who had recovered from COVID-19. The CDR3 runs from the conserved cysteine through the conserved F or W. Each record gives: D gene, clone size, J gene, V gene, CDR3 protein, CDR3 DNA. The D gene is left open where the match is weak. The size entry is marked missing in some rows and otherwise reads once, few, many or a size class.

>NA|few|TRBJ1-5|TRBV4-3
CASSAVLGRQPQHF
TGCGCCAGCAGCGCCGTTCTGGGGAGGCAGCCCCAGCATTTT
>TRBD2|NA|TRBJ2-5|TRBV2
CASSQTSGKETQYF
TGTGCCAGCAGTCAGACTAGCGGAAAAGAGACCCAGTACTTC
>NA|few|TRBJ1-3|TRBV7-6
CATAQGWTGNTIYF
TGTGCCACCGCTCAAGGGTGGACTGGAAACACCATATATTTT
>NA|NA|TRBJ1-2|TRBV6-5
CASSSGLDYGYTF
TGTGCCAGCAGTTCAGGTCTGGACTATGGCTACACCTTC
>TRBD1|NA|TRBJ2-7|TRBV6-1
CASSALTGGLSYEQYF
TGTGCCAGCAGTGCGCTAACAGGGGGCCTCTCCTACGAGCAGTACTTC
>NA|NA|TRBJ2-2|TRBV7-2
CASARANTGELFF
TGTGCCAGCGCGAGGGCGAACACCGGGGAGCTGTTTTTT
>NA|few|TRBJ2-3|TRBV7-2
CASSLDPPPRDTQYF
TGTGCCAGCAGCTTAGACCCCCCTCCGCGAGATACGCAGTATTTT
>TRBD2|NA|TRBJ2-1|TRBV20-1
CSASVPAGGPYEQFF
TGCAGTGCTAGTGTCCCCGCGGGGGGGCCGTATGAGCAGTTCTTC
>NA|NA|TRBJ2-2|TRBV7-6
CASSLAGRANTGELFF
TGTGCCAGCAGCTTAGCGGGCAGGGCGAACACCGGGGAGCTGTTTTTT
>TRBD2|NA|TRBJ2-1|TRBV19
CASSMGLAGVLTNPLLNNEQFF
TGTGCCAGTAGTATGGGACTAGCGGGAGTCCTCACCAACCCGCTCCTAAACAATGAGCAGTTCTTC
>TRBD1|NA|TRBJ1-1|TRBV28
CASSLGGTGGTEAFF
TGTGCCAGCAGTTTAGGGGGAACAGGGGGCACTGAAGCTTTCTTT
>NA|few|TRBJ2-5|TRBV20-1
CSAKTGQETQYF
TGCAGTGCCAAGACGGGTCAAGAGACCCAGTACTTC
>NA|NA|TRBJ2-5|TRBV1
CTSSQVIAGGVETQYF
TGCACCAGCAGCCAAGTGATAGCGGGAGGTGTAGAGACCCAGTACTTC
>NA|NA|TRBJ2-1|TRBV19
CASSLDGPPEFF
TGTGCCAGTAGCCTAGACGGGCCCCCCGAGTTCTTC
>TRBD1|few|TRBJ1-5|TRBV15
CATSRGTGHREPQHF
TGTGCCACCAGCAGAGGGACAGGTCATAGGGAGCCCCAGCATTTT
>NA|NA|TRBJ2-3|TRBV7-2
CASSLAGGRTTDTQYF
TGTGCCAGCAGCTTAGCGGGGGGGCGGACCACAGATACGCAGTATTTT
>NA|NA|TRBJ2-7|TRBV10-3
CAISESILKQGEQYF
TGTGCCATCAGTGAGTCGATTCTGAAACAGGGAGAGCAGTACTTC
>NA|NA|TRBJ1-2|TRBV6-1
CASSEAEGYGYTF
TGTGCCAGCAGTGAAGCGGAAGGGTATGGCTACACCTTC
>TRBD2|NA|TRBJ2-3|TRBV7-2
CASSPGLAGADTQYF
TGTGCCAGCAGTCCGGGACTAGCGGGAGCGGATACGCAGTATTTT
>NA|NA|TRBJ1-2|TRBV19
CASREVGYYGYTF
TGTGCCAGTAGGGAGGTGGGGTACTATGGCTACACCTTC
>TRBD1|once|TRBJ1-6|TRBV11-2
CASSLTGTATNSPLHF
TGTGCCAGCAGCCTAACCGGGACAGCCACTAATTCACCCCTCCACTTT
>TRBD1|few|TRBJ1-3|TRBV7-2
CASSSYRRDSGDTIYF
TGTGCCAGCAGCTCTTACCGCCGGGACAGCGGGGACACCATATATTTT